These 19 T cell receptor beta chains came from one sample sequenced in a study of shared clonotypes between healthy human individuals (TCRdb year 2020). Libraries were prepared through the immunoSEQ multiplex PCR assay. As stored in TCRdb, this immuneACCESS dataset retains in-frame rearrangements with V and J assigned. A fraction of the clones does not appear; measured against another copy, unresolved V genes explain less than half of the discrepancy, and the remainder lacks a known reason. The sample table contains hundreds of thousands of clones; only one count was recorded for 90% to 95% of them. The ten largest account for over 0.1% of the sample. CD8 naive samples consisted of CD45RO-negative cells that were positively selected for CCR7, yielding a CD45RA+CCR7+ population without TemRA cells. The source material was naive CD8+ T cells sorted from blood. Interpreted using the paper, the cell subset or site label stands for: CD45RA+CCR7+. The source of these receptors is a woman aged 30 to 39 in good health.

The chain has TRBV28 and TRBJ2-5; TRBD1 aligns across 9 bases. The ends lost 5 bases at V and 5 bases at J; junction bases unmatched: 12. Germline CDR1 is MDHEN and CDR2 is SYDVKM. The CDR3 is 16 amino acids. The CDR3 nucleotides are TGTGCCAGCAGTACACCAGACAGGGGGATAGGGGAGACCCAGTACTTC. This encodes CASSTPDRGIGETQYF.

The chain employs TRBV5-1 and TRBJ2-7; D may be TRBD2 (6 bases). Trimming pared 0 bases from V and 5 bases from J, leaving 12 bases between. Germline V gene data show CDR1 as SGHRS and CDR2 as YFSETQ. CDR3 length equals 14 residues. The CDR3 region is CASSLDGGLDEQYF. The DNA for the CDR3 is TGCGCCAGCAGCTTGGACGGGGGTCTTGACGAGCAGTACTTC.

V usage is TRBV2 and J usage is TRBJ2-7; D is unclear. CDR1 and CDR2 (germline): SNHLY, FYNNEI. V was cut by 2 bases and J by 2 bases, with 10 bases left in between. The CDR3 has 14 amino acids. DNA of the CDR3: TGTGCCAGCAGTGAATATCCGCCACCCTACGAGCAGTACTTC. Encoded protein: CASSEYPPPYEQYF.

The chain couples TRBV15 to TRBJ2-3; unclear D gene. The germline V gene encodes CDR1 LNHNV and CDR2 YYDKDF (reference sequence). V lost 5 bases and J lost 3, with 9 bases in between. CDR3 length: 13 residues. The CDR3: CATSPGLTDTQYF. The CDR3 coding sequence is TGTGCCACCAGCCCGGGTCTTACAGATACGCAGTATTTT.

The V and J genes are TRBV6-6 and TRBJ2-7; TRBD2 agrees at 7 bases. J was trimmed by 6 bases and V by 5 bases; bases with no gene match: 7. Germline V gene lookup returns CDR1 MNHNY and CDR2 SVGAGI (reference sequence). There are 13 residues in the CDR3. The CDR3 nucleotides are TGTGCCAGCAGTACCTTCGGGGGGATCGAGCAGTACTTC. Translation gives CASSTFGGIEQYF.

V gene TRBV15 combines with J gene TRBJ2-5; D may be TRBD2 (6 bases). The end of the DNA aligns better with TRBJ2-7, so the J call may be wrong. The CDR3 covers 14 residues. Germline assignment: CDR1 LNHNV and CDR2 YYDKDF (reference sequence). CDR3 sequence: CATSRSASDYEQYF. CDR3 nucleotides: TGTGCCACCAGCAGATCGGCTAGCGACTACGAGCAGTACTTC.

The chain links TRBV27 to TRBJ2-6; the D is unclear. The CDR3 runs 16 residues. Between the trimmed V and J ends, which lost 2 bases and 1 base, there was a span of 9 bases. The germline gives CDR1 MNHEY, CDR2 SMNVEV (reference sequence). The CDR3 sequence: CASSLRRMSGANVLTF. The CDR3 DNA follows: TGTGCCAGCAGTTTAAGGCGGATGTCTGGGGCCAACGTCCTGACTTTC.

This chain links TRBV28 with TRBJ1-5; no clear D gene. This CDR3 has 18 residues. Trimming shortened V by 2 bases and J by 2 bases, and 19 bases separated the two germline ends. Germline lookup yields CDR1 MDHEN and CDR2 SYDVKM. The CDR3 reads CASSLEWARGWGNQPQHF. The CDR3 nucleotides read TGTGCCAGCAGTTTAGAGTGGGCCCGGGGATGGGGCAATCAGCCCCAGCATTTT.

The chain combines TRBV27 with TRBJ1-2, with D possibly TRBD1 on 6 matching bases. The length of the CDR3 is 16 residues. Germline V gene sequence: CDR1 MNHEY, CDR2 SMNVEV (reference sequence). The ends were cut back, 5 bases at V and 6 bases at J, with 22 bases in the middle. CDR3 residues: CASSPRGEGFLNGYTF. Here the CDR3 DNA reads TGTGCCAGCAGTCCCAGGGGTGAGGGTTTCCTCAATGGCTACACCTTC.

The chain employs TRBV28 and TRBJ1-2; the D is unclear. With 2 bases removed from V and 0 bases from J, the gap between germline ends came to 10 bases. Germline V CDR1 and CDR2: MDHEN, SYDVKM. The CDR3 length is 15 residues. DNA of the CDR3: TGTGCCAGCAGTTTACGGGATTTTACTAACTATGGCTACACCTTC. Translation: CASSLRDFTNYGYTF.

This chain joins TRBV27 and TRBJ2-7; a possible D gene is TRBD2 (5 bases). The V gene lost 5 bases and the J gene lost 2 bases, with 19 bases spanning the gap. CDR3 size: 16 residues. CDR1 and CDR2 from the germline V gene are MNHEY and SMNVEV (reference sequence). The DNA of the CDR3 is TGTGCCAGCAGTCCACTACCCCCGGGGAACCCCTACGAGCAGTACTTC. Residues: CASSPLPPGNPYEQYF.

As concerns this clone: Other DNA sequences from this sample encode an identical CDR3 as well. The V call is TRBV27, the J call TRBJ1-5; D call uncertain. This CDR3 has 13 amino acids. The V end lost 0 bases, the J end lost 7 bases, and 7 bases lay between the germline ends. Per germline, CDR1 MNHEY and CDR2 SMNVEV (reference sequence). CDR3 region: CASSLSWGQPQHF. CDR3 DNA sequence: TGTGCCAGCAGTTTATCCTGGGGACAGCCCCAGCATTTT.

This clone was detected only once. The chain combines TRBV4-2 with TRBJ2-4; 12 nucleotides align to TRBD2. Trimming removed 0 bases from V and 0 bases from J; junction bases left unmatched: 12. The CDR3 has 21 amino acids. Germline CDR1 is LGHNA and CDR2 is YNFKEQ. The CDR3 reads CASSQERLAGVGDLAKNIQYF. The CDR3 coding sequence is TGTGCCAGCAGCCAAGAGAGACTAGCGGGAGTTGGGGACCTAGCCAAAAACATTCAGTACTTC.

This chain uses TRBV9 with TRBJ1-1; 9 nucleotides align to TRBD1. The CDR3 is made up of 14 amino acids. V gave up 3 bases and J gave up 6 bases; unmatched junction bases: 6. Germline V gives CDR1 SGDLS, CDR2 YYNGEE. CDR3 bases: TGTGCCAGCAGCGCTTCGGACAGGGGCCCTGAAGCTTTCTTT. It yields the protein CASSASDRGPEAFF.

This chain's CDR3 is CASRREGRETQYF. As DNA, the CDR3 is TGTGCCAGCAGGCGGGAGGGCCGAGAGACCCAGTACTTC. The chain joins TRBV7-9 to TRBJ2-5; 9 bases fit TRBD2. V shed 6 bases and J 4 bases; nucleotides not matched to a gene: 3. Germline CDR1 SEHNR, CDR2 FQNEAQ (reference sequence). CDR3 size: 13 residues.

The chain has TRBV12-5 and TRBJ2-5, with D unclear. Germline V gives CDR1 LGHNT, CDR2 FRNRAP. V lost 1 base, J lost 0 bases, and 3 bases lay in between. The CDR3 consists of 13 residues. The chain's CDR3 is CASGLGYQETQYF. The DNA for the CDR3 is TGTGCTAGTGGTTTGGGGTACCAAGAGACCCAGTACTTC.

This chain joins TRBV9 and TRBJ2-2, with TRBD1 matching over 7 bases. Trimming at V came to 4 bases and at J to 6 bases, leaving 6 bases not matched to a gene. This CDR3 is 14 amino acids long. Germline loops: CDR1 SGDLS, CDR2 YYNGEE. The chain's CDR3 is CASSTRQGPGELFF. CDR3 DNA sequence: TGTGCCAGCAGCACGAGACAGGGACCCGGGGAGCTGTTTTTT. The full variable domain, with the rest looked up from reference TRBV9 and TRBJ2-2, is DSGVTQTPKHLITATGQRVTLRCSPRSGDLSVYWYQQSLDQGLQFLIQYYNGEERAKGNILERFSAQQFPDLHSELNLSSLELGDSALYFCASSTRQGPGELFFGEGSRLTVL.

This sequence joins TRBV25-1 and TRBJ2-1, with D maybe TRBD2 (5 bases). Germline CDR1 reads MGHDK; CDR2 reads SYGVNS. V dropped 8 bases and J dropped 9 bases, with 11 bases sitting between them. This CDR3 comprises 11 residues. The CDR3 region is CASGHGSEQFF. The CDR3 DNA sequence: TGTGCCAGCGGGCATGGGAGTGAGCAGTTCTTC.

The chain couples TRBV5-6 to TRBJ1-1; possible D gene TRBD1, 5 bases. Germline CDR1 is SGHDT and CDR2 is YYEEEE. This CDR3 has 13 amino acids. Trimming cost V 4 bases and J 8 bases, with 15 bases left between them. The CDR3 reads CASSVGLSPEAFF. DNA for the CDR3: TGTGCCAGCAGCGTGGGACTTTCTCCGGAAGCTTTCTTT.